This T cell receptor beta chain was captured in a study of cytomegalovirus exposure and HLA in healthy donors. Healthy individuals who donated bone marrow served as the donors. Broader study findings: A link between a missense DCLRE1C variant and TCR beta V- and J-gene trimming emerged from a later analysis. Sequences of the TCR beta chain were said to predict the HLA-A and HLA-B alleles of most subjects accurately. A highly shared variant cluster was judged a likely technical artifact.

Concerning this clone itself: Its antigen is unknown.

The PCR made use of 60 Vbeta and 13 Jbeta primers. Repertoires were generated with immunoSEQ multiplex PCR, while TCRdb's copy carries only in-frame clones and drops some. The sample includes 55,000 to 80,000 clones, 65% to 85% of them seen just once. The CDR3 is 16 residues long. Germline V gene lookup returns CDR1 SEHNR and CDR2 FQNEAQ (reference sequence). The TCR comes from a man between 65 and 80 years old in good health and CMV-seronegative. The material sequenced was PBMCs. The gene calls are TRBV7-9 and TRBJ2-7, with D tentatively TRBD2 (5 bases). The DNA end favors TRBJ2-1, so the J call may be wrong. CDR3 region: CASSLGLARVRNEQFF. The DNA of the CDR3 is TGTGCCAGCAGCTTAGGGCTAGCCCGGGTTAGGAATGAGCAGTTCTTC.